Listed below are T cell receptor beta chains from one sample, sequenced in a study of T-cell memory formation after mild COVID-19. TCRdb reanalysed the 5' RACE reads using MiXCR and keeps one entry per CDR3 protein. The table records approximately 390,000 distinct CDR3 sequences, about 16% of them present only once. The sample taken for sequencing was PBMCs or a T cell subset sorted from them (not recorded which). These receptors were collected from a man younger than 30 who had mild COVID-19 (a few samples of this study predate the infection). Cell type and time point are not known. Both conserved end residues are part of each CDR3. A D gene is named only where the DNA matches it firmly. Rows give clone size only sometimes, using once, few, many, or a class for an expanded clone.

clone size: few
V gene: TRBV6-2/TRBV6-3
D gene: -
J gene: TRBJ2-3
CDR3 DNA: TGTGCCAGCAGTTACCAGGGGCCCTATAGCACAGATACGCAGTATTTT
CDR3 protein: CASSYQGPYSTDTQYF

clone size: many
V gene: TRBV12-3/TRBV12-4
D gene: -
J gene: TRBJ2-1
CDR3 DNA: TGTGCCAGCAGTTTTGCGGGGACTGTCGACGCCTACAATGAGCAGTTCTTC
CDR3 protein: CASSFAGTVDAYNEQFF

clone size: few
V gene: TRBV5-4
D gene: TRBD1
J gene: TRBJ1-1
CDR3 DNA: TGTGCCAGCAGCTTGGATAGGACAGGGCTTGAAGCTTTCTTT
CDR3 protein: CASSLDRTGLEAFF

clone size: -
V gene: TRBV7-9
D gene: TRBD1
J gene: TRBJ2-2
CDR3 DNA: TGTGCCAGCAGCTTACGTTGGACAGGGGGGACCGGGGAGCTGTTTTTT
CDR3 protein: CASSLRWTGGTGELFF

clone size: few
V gene: TRBV24-1
D gene: -
J gene: TRBJ2-2
CDR3 DNA: TGTGCCACCAGTGAAACCGTCGGACAAGCTACCGGGGTGAAGCTGTTTTTT
CDR3 protein: CATSETVGQATGVKLFF

clone size: many
V gene: TRBV5-6
D gene: TRBD1
J gene: TRBJ1-5
CDR3 DNA: TGTGCCAGCAGCTTACGGGGTGAGATGACAGGGCGCAATCAGCCCCAGCATTTT
CDR3 protein: CASSLRGEMTGRNQPQHF

clone size: -
V gene: TRBV10-2
D gene: -
J gene: TRBJ1-5
CDR3 DNA: TGCGCCAGCCGTCCGAAGGGGAGTGGCAATCAGCCCCAGCATTTT
CDR3 protein: CASRPKGSGNQPQHF

clone size: many
V gene: TRBV5-4
D gene: -
J gene: TRBJ1-1
CDR3 DNA: TGTGCCAGCAGATCCGGACAGACTGAAGCTTTCTTT
CDR3 protein: CASRSGQTEAFF

clone size: few
V gene: TRBV7-8
D gene: -
J gene: TRBJ2-3
CDR3 DNA: TGTGCCAGCAGCTTAGGAAAGGGGCCAGATACGCAGTATTTT
CDR3 protein: CASSLGKGPDTQYF

clone size: -
V gene: TRBV28
D gene: TRBD1
J gene: TRBJ1-6
CDR3 DNA: TGTGCCAGCGGAGTGGGACAGGGGAGTTCACCCCTCCACTTT
CDR3 protein: CASGVGQGSSPLHF

clone size: few
V gene: TRBV5-1
D gene: TRBD2
J gene: TRBJ2-3
CDR3 DNA: TGCGCCAGCAGCTACATCACTAGCGGGAGCACAGATACGCAGTATTTT
CDR3 protein: CASSYITSGSTDTQYF

clone size: many
V gene: TRBV7-9
D gene: TRBD1
J gene: TRBJ1-2
CDR3 DNA: TGTGCCAGCAGCCCCGGACAGGGCCATGGCTACACCTTC
CDR3 protein: CASSPGQGHGYTF

clone size: few
V gene: TRBV7-2
D gene: TRBD2
J gene: TRBJ2-7
CDR3 DNA: TGTGCCAGCAGCGAGCTAGCGGGAGGCTACACTCTCTACGAGCAGTACTTC
CDR3 protein: CASSELAGGYTLYEQYF

clone size: -
V gene: TRBV7-9
D gene: TRBD1
J gene: TRBJ2-7
CDR3 DNA: TGTGCCAGCAGCCCAATCGGGACAGGTCTCGAGCAGTACTTC
CDR3 protein: CASSPIGTGLEQYF

clone size: -
V gene: TRBV7-6
D gene: -
J gene: TRBJ1-1
CDR3 DNA: TGTGCCAGCAGCTCCCTCCAGGGTAAAGGGACTGAAGCTTTCTTT
CDR3 protein: CASSSLQGKGTEAFF

clone size: few
V gene: TRBV5-1
D gene: -
J gene: TRBJ1-2
CDR3 DNA: TGCGCCAGCAGCACGGAGTCGTCCTATGGCTACACCTTC
CDR3 protein: CASSTESSYGYTF